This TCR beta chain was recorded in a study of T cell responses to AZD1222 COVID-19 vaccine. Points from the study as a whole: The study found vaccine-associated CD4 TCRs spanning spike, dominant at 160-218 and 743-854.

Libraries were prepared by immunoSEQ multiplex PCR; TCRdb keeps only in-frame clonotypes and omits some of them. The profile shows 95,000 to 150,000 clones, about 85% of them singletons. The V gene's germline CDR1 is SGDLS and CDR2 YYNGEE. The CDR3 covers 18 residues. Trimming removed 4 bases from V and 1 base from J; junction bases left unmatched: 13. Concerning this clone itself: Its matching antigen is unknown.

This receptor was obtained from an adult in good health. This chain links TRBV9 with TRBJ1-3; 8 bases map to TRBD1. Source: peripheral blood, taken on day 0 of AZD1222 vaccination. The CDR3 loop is CASSPSPRTGPSGNTIYF. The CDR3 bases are TGTGCCAGCAGCCCGAGCCCCCGGACAGGGCCGTCTGGAAACACCATATATTTT.